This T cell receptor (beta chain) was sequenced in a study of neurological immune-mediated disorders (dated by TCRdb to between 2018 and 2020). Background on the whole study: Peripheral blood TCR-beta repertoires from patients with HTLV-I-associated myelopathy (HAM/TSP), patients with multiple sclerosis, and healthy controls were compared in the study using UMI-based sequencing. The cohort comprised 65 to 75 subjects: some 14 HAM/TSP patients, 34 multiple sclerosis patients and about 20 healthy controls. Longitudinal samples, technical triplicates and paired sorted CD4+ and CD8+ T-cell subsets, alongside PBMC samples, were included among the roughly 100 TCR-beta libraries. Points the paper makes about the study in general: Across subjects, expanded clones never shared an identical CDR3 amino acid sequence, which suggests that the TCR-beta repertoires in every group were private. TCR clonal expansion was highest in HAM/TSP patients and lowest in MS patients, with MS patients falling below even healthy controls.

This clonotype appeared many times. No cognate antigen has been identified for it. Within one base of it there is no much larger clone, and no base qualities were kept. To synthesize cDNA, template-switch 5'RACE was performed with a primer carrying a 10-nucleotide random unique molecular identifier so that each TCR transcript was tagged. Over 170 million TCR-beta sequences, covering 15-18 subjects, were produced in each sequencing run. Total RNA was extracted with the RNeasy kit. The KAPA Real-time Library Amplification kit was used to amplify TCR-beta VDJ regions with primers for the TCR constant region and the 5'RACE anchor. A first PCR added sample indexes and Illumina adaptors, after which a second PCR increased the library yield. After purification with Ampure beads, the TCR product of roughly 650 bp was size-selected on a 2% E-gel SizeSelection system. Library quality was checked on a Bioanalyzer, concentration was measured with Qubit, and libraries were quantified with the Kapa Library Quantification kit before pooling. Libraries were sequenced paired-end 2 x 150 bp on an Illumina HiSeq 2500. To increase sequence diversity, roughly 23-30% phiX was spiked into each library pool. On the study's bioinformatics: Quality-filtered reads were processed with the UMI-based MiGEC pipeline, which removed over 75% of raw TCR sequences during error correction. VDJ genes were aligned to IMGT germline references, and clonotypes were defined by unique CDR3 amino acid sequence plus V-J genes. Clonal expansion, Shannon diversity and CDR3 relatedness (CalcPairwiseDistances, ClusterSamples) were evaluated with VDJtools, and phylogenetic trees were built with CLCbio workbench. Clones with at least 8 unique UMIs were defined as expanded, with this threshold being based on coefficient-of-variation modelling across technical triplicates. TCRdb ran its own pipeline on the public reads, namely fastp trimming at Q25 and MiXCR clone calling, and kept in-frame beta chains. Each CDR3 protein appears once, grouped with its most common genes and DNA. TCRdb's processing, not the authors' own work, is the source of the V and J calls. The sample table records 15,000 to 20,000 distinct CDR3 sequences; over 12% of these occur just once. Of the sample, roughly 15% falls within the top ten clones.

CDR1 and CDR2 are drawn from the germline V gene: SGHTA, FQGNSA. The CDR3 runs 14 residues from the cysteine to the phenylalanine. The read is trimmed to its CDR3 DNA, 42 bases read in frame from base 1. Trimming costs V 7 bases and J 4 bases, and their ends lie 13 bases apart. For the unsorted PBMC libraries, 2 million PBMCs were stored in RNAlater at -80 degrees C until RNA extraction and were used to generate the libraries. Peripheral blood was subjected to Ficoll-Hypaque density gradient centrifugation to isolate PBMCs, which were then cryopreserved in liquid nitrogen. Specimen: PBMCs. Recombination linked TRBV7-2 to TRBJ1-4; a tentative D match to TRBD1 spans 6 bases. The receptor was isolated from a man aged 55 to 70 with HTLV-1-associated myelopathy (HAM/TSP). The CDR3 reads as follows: CASKKDRSNEKLFF. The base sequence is TGTGCCAGCAAGAAAGACAGGAGTAATGAAAAACTGTTTTTT. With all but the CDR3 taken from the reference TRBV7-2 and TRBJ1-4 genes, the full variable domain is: GAGVSQSPSNKVTEKGKDVELRCDPISGHTALYWYRQSLGQGLEFLIYFQGNSAPDKSGLPSDRFSAERTGGSVSTLTIQRTQQEDSAVYLCASKKDRSNEKLFFGSGTQLSVL.